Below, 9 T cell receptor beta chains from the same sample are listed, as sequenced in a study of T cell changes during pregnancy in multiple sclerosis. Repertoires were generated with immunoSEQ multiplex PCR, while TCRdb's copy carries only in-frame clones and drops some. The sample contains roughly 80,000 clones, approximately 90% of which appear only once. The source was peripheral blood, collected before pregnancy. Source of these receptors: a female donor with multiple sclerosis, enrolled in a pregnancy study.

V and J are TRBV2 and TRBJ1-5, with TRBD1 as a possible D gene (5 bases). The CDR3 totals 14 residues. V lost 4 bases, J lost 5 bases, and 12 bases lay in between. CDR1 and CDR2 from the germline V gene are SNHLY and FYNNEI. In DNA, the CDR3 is TGTGCCAGCAGTGGCGACAGCAGAGATCAGCCCCAGCATTTT. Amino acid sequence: CASSGDSRDQPQHF. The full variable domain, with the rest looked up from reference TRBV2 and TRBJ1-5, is EPEVTQTPSHQVTQMGQEVILRCVPISNHLYFYWYRQILGQKVEFLVSFYNNEISEKSEIFDDQFSVERPDGSNFTLKIRSTKLEDSAMYFCASSGDSRDQPQHFGDGTRLSIL.

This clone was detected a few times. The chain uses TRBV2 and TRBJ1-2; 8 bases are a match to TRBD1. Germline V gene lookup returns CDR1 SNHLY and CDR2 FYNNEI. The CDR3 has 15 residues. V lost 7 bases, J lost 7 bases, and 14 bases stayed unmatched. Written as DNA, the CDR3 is TGTGCCAGCACCCAGGACAGGGAAAGACATCGTGGCTACACCTTC. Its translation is CASTQDRERHRGYTF. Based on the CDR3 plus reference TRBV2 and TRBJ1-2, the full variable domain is EPEVTQTPSHQVTQMGQEVILRCVPISNHLYFYWYRQILGQKVEFLVSFYNNEISEKSEIFDDQFSVERPDGSNFTLKIRSTKLEDSAMYFCASTQDRERHRGYTFGSGTRLTVV.

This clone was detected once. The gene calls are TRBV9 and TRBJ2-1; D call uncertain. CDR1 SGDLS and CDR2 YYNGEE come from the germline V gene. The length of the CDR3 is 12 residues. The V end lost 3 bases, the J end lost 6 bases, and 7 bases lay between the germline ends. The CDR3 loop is CASSGAFNEQFF. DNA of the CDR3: TGTGCCAGCAGCGGGGCTTTCAATGAGCAGTTCTTC.

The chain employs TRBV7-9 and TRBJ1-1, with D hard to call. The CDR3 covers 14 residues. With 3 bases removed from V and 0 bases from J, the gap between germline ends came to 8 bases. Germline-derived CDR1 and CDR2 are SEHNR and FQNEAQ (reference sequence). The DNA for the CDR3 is TGTGCCAGCAGCTTGTGGCATCTGAACACTGAAGCTTTCTTT. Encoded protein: CASSLWHLNTEAFF. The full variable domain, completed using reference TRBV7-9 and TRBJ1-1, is DTGVSQNPRHKITKRGQNVTFRCDPISEHNRLYWYRQTLGQGPEFLTYFQNEAQLEKSRLLSDRFSAERPKGSFSTLEIQRTEQGDSAMYLCASSLWHLNTEAFFGQGTRLTVV.

The CDR3 reads CASSAGTGREQYF. CDR3 sequence (DNA): TGTGCCAGCTCAGCCGGGACAGGACGCGAGCAGTACTTC. The chain has TRBV18 and TRBJ2-7, with TRBD1 matching over 8 bases. The CDR3 loop spans 13 amino acids. Per the germline V gene, CDR1 is KGHSH and CDR2 is LQKENI. V lost 5 bases, J lost 6 bases, and 6 bases stayed unmatched.

For the CDR3, the DNA is TGCGCCAGCTCCCAAGCGGGGGGCTCCTACAATGAGCAGTTCTTC. Amino acids: CASSQAGGSYNEQFF. The genes are TRBV5-1 and TRBJ2-1, with 9 positions matching TRBD2. V shed 7 bases, J shed 0 bases, and the junction held 5 bases outside the gene matches. The CDR3 has 15 residues. Germline CDR1 is SGHRS and CDR2 is YFSETQ.

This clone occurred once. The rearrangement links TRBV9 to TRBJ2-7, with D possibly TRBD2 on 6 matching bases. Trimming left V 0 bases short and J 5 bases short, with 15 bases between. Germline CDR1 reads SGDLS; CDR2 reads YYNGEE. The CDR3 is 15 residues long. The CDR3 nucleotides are TGTGCCAGCAGCGTAGATGGGGACTTTTCGGACGAGCAGTACTTC. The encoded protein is CASSVDGDFSDEQYF.

The DNA for the CDR3 is TGTGCCAGCTCACCGCTACAGGGAGAGAACACTGAAGCTTTCTTT. The encoded protein is CASSPLQGENTEAFF. The rearrangement uses TRBV18 and TRBJ1-1; D might be TRBD1 (6 bases). V was shortened by 3 bases and J by 1 base, with 12 bases between the two germline ends. CDR3 length: 15 amino acids. The V gene's germline CDR1 is KGHSH and CDR2 LQKENI. The entire variable domain, with the rest obtained from reference TRBV18 and TRBJ1-1, is as follows: NAGVMQNPRHLVRRRGQEARLRCSPMKGHSHVYWYRQLPEEGLKFMVYLQKENIIDESGMPKERFSAEFPKEGPSILRIQQVVRGDSAAYFCASSPLQGENTEAFFGQGTRLTVV.

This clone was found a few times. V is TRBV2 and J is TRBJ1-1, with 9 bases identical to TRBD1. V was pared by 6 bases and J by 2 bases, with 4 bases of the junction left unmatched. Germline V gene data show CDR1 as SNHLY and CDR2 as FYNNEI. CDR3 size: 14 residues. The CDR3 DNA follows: TGTGCCAGCAGGGGGACAGGGTTCAACACTGAAGCTTTCTTT. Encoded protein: CASRGTGFNTEAFF.